This T cell receptor (beta chain) was sequenced for a study of blood T cell repertoires in COVID-19 (dated by TCRdb to 2019 to 2021). The study in broad terms: Samples from collaborators originated in the United States, Italy and Spain and spanned both the acute and convalescent phases of COVID-19. A de-identified subject ID, COVID-19 status, age in years and sex were almost always included in the sample metadata. The material from the prospective study consisted of cDNA or gDNA derived from T cells, B-cell-depleted T cells, or PBMCs. Where available, HLA class I and class II types were taken from metadata supplied by the sample provider and were not determined by assay-based typing. A freely available public database, intended as a resource for researchers studying the immune response to SARS-CoV-2, is where the repertoires were released. Subjects who had been exposed to COVID-19, were actively infected with it, or had recovered from it provided the deeply sampled blood TCRbeta repertoires that made up the dataset. Samples came from the ongoing ImmuneRACE study (first 160 participants) plus 1,254 subjects from 6 global collaborators. Here is what the overall study found, with its caveats: The quantity of clinical and demographic metadata differed by source and by participant and was supplied without curation.

Each collaborating institution followed its own protocols to collect whole blood in K2EDTA tubes. For TCRbeta analysis, collaborators shipped samples in one of three forms: frozen whole blood, isolated PBMCs, or DNA extracted from either of those sample types. To note about this clone: Its antigen target is currently unknown. No base-level quality is on record; no much larger clone is a single base apart.

The immunoSEQ Assay, a bias-controlled multiplex PCR, was used to amplify TCRbeta CDR3 regions from genomic DNA. Concerning the study's data processing: Within the assay, amplification of reference gene primers was used to estimate how many nucleated cells each sample contained. To quantify the absolute abundance of each unique TCRbeta CDR3 rearrangement, sequence reads were collapsed and filtered. For each sample, productive Simpson clonality was calculated as the square root of Simpson's diversity index across productive rearrangements. TCRdb took this table from immuneACCESS and kept in-frame rearrangements with V and J called. Such tables lack part of the clones; where checked against another copy, unresolved V genes explain under half of the gap, and the rest is unexplained. V, J and clone size are those of that table, while D and trimming were read from the DNA. Recorded for this sample are 250,000 to 300,000 clones; approximately 83% of them occurred a single time. The top ten constitute approximately 10% of the sample.

The CDR3 numbers 15 residues from cysteine through phenylalanine. The DNA shown is the 45-base CDR3, in frame from base 1. CDR1 and CDR2, looked up from the germline V gene, are MNHEY and SVGAGI. Trimming leaves V shorter by 6 bases and J shorter by 4 bases, with the junction holding 10 bases beyond the gene matches. The chain is encoded by TRBV6-5 joined to TRBJ1-2, and TRBD1 matches 8 of the central bases. The sequenced sample consisted of peripheral blood. This clonotype was sampled from a woman between 65 and 79 years old with acute or convalescent COVID-19. The sequence in DNA is TGTGCCAGCAGCCTCCACGACAGGGGCGGCTATGGCTACACCTTC. It is translated as CASSLHDRGGYGYTF.